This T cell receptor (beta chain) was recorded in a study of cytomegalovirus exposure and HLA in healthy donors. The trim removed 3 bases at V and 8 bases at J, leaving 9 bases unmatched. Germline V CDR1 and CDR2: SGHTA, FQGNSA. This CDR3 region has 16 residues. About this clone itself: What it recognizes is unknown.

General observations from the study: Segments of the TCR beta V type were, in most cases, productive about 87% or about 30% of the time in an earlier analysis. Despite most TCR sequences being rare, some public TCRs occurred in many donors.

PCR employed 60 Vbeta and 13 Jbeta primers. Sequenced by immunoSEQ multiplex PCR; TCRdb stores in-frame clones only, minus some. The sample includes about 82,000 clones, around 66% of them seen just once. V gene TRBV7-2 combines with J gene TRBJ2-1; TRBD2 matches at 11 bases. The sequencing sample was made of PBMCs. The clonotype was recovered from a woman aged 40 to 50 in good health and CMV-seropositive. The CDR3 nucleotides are TGTGCCAGCAGCTTTTTTAGTAGCGGGAGGGCCGATGAGCAGTTCTTC. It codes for CASSFFSSGRADEQFF. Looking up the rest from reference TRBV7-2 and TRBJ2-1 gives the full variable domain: GAGVSQSPSNKVTEKGKDVELRCDPISGHTALYWYRQSLGQGLEFLIYFQGNSAPDKSGLPSDRFSAERTGGSVSTLTIQRTQQEDSAVYLCASSFFSSGRADEQFFGPGTRLTVL.